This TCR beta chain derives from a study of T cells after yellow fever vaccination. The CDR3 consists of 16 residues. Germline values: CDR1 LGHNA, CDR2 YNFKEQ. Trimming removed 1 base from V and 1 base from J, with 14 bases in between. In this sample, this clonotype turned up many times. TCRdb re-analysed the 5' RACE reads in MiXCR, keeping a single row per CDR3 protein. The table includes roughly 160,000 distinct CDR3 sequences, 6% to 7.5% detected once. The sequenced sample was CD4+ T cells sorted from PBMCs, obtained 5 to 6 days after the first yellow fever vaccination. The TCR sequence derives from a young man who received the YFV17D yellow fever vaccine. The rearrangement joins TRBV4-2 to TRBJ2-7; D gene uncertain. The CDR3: CASSQGTELGSYEQYF. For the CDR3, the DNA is TGTGCCAGCAGCCAAGGTACTGAACTCGGTTCCTACGAGCAGTACTTC.